The 16 T cell receptor beta chains given below trace back to one sample, sequenced in a study of TIL therapy for anti-PD-1-resistant metastatic lung cancer. The libraries were made with immunoSEQ v3. Generated by immunoSEQ multiplex PCR, the TCRdb table keeps only in-frame clones and is missing some. Among around 16,000 clones, approximately 69% were seen once, and the ten largest hold more than 35%. The time point here: pre-treatment sample, taken before nivolumab and TIL therapy. Sequenced material: blood, taken at baseline. These receptors were obtained from a person aged 30 to 80 with non-small cell lung cancer.

The genes are TRBV10-3 and TRBJ1-4, with D maybe TRBD1 (5 bases). Trimming took 6 bases from V and 2 from J, leaving 10 bases between them. Per germline, CDR1 ENHRY and CDR2 SYGVKD. The CDR3 length is 14 residues. The CDR3 nucleotides are TGTGCCATCAGGGCTGGGACGACTAATGAAAAACTGTTTTTT. It encodes CAIRAGTTNEKLFF.

CDR3 DNA: TGTGCCAGTAGTATTCCTCGACAGCTAAACACTGAAGCTTTCTTT. It specifies CASSIPRQLNTEAFF. The chain joins TRBV19 to TRBJ1-1; D perhaps matches TRBD1 (5 bases). The V end was cut by 3 bases, the J end by 2 bases, with 13 bases between. This CDR3 is 15 amino acids long. Looked up from germline, CDR1 is LNHDA and CDR2 is SQIVND (reference sequence). Complete variable domain (other parts from reference TRBV19 and TRBJ1-1): DGGITQSPKYLFRKEGQNVTLSCEQNLNHDAMYWYRQDPGQGLRLIYYSQIVNDFQKGDIAEGYSVSREKKESFPLTVTSAQKNPTAFYLCASSIPRQLNTEAFFGQGTRLTVV.

This sequence joins TRBV6-4 and TRBJ2-1, with unresolved D. CDR1 and CDR2 (germline): MRHNA, SNTAGT. The CDR3 is 11 amino acids. Trimming cost V 4 bases and J 7 bases, with 5 bases left between them. The CDR3 nucleotides are TGTGCCAGCAGTGCCCCTAATGAGCAGTTCTTC. Residues: CASSAPNEQFF.

This clone was seen just once. The J gene is TRBJ1-4, the V gene TRBV11-3; D is possibly TRBD1 (6 bases). The CDR3 length is 17 residues. The V gene lost 3 bases and the J gene lost 0 bases, with 14 bases spanning the gap. Per germline, CDR1 SGHNT and CDR2 YENEEA. CDR3 DNA sequence: TGTGCCAGCAGCTTGGACAGATGGGGAGCAACTAATGAAAAACTGTTTTTT. Translated: CASSLDRWGATNEKLFF.

Only a few counts were recorded for this clone. The chain employs TRBV5-8 and TRBJ2-7, with 8 positions matching TRBD1. The junction had 3 bases not matched to a gene; V was cut back by 4 bases and J by 3 bases. The length of the CDR3 is 13 residues. Germline values: CDR1 SGHTS, CDR2 YDEGEE. CDR3: CASSRTGRYEQYF. The CDR3 DNA sequence: TGTGCCAGCAGCCGGACAGGGCGCTACGAGCAGTACTTC.

The genes are TRBV2 and TRBJ1-4; D is perhaps TRBD1 (5 bases). Germline CDR1 and CDR2: SNHLY and FYNNEI. V lost 8 bases and J lost 8, with 15 bases in between. CDR3 length: 13 amino acids. CDR3 region: CASEKGRREKLFF. The CDR3 DNA reads TGTGCCAGCGAAAAGGGGAGGCGGGAAAAACTGTTTTTT.

The CDR3 DNA reads TGCGCCAGCAGCCGTCTATCGGGGGAGACCCAGTACTTC. Encoded protein: CASSRLSGETQYF. The chain carries TRBV4-3 and TRBJ2-5, with a weak D call TRBD2 (5 bases). CDR1 LGHNA and CDR2 YSLEER come from the germline V gene. The CDR3 extends over 13 amino acids. Trimming cost V 4 bases and J 5 bases, with 11 bases left between them.

V usage is TRBV6-8 and J usage is TRBJ2-7; TRBD1 might be the D (5 bases). The CDR3 has 19 amino acids. With 3 bases removed from V and 1 base from J, the gap between germline ends came to 25 bases. CDR1 and CDR2 (germline): MNHGY, SAAAGT. This chain's CDR3 is CASSYIRAGNVLFSYEQYF. CDR3 in DNA: TGTGCCAGCAGTTATATAAGGGCAGGGAACGTATTATTTTCCTACGAGCAGTACTTC.

V usage is TRBV7-2 and J usage is TRBJ1-1; D remains unclear. Trimming left V 2 bases short and J 1 base short, with 8 bases between. Germline V gives CDR1 SGHTA, CDR2 FQGNSA. This CDR3 is built from 14 residues. The CDR3 DNA follows: TGTGCCAGCAGCTTAAAGGCGGGGAACACTGAAGCTTTCTTT. Amino acids: CASSLKAGNTEAFF.

Comment on this clone: The same CDR3 can be traced to other DNA sequences in this sample. V is TRBV25-1 and J is TRBJ2-5, with 9 bases fitting TRBD2. CDR1 and CDR2 (germline): MGHDK, SYGVNS. This CDR3 contains 13 residues. With 6 bases clipped from V and 5 bases from J, the junction kept 4 bases outside the gene matches. CDR3 loop: CASSERGAETQYF. In nucleotides, the CDR3 is TGTGCCAGCAGCGAGCGGGGGGCCGAGACCCAGTACTTC.

This clone was seen a single time. CDR3 amino acids: CASRQGAGNTEAFF. The CDR3, as DNA: TGTGCCAGCCGACAGGGGGCAGGGAACACTGAAGCTTTCTTT. The V and J genes are TRBV19 and TRBJ1-1; 10 bases align to TRBD1. Looked up from germline, CDR1 is LNHDA and CDR2 is SQIVND (reference sequence). Germline trimming cut 9 bases from V and 1 base from J; bases unmatched to any gene: 5. This CDR3 spans 14 amino acids. Looking up the rest from reference TRBV19 and TRBJ1-1 gives the full variable domain: DGGITQSPKYLFRKEGQNVTLSCEQNLNHDAMYWYRQDPGQGLRLIYYSQIVNDFQKGDIAEGYSVSREKKESFPLTVTSAQKNPTAFYLCASRQGAGNTEAFFGQGTRLTVV.

This clone was picked up a small number of times. The CDR3 nucleotides are TGTGCCAGCAGCCCACGAGGAAGACGCGACAGGGGATCCCAAGAGACCCAGTACTTC. It codes for CASSPRGRRDRGSQETQYF. The chain recombines TRBV9 with TRBJ2-5; 8 bases are shared with TRBD1. Losses at the gene ends were 4 bases for V and 1 base for J; bases not matched to a gene: 18. Germline V gene sequence: CDR1 SGDLS, CDR2 YYNGEE. The CDR3 has 19 residues.

This clone was counted a few times. The CDR3 loop is CASTSGVTDTQYF. The CDR3 DNA reads TGTGCCAGCACTAGCGGGGTCACAGATACGCAGTATTTT. The chain is built from TRBV2 and TRBJ2-3, with 9 nucleotides matching TRBD2. Germline V lookup: CDR1 SNHLY, CDR2 FYNNEI. CDR3 size: 13 residues. V was clipped by 7 bases and J by 2 bases; unmatched bases: 1.

The J gene is TRBJ2-7, the V gene TRBV11-1, with TRBD1 as a possible D gene (6 bases). The V gene's germline CDR1 is SGHAT and CDR2 FQDESV (reference sequence). The CDR3 consists of 14 residues. The V gene lost 6 bases and the J gene lost 4 bases, with 16 bases spanning the gap. The CDR3 region has the DNA TGTGCCAGCAGAGACAGTAGCCAGGGGTACGAGCAGTACTTC. It specifies CASRDSSQGYEQYF.

The genes are TRBV7-6 and TRBJ2-7; TRBD1 aligns across 7 bases. The CDR3 extends over 15 amino acids. In germline, CDR1 is SGHVS, CDR2 FNYEAQ. V shed 5 bases, J shed 4 bases, and the junction held 11 bases outside the gene matches. The CDR3 spells CASSQQEGAAYEQYF. The DNA for the CDR3 is TGTGCCAGCAGCCAACAAGAGGGGGCCGCTTACGAGCAGTACTTC.

The chain combines TRBV5-6 with TRBJ2-7, with TRBD1 matching 10 bases. The CDR3 is made up of 16 amino acids. The J segment lost 0 bases and the V segment lost 0 bases, leaving 3 bases of the junction unmatched. The germline V gene has CDR1 SGHDT and CDR2 YYEEEE. CDR3: CASSLVRDRGSYEQYF. CDR3 sequence (DNA): TGTGCCAGCAGCTTGGTCAGGGACAGGGGCTCCTACGAGCAGTACTTC.